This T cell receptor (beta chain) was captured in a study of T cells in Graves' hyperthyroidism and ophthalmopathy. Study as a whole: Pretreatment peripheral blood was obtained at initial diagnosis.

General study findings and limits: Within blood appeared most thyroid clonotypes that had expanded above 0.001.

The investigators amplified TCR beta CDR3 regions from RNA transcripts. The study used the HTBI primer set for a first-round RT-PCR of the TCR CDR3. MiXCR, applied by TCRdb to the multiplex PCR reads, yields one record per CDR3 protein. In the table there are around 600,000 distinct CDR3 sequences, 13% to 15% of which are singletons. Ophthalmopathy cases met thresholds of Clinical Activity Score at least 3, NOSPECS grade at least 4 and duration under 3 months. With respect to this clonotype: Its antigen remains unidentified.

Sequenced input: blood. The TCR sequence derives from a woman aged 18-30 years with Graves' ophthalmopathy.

CDR3 region: CASSSDRTSGSEYEQYF. The CDR3 DNA is TGTGCCAGCTCATCAGACAGAACTAGCGGGAGTGAGTACGAGCAGTACTTC. This rearrangement joins TRBV12-3 or TRBV12-4 to TRBJ2-7; 11 bases agree with TRBD2. There are 17 residues in the CDR3. The trim removed 8 bases at V and 4 bases at J, leaving 16 bases unmatched.